This is a list of T cell receptor beta chains from one sample in a study of blood T cell repertoires in COVID-19. Libraries were prepared by immunoSEQ multiplex PCR; TCRdb keeps only in-frame clonotypes and omits some of them. The sample records more than 95,000 clones, over 75% being singletons. What was sequenced was peripheral blood. These receptors all stem from a man in his fifties or sixties with acute or convalescent COVID-19. CDR3s include the opening cysteine and the closing phenylalanine or tryptophan. Fields, in order: V gene, D gene, J gene, clone size, CDR3 protein, CDR3 DNA. A D gene is named only where the DNA matches it firmly. Expanded clones are given a class, and other clones once, few, many or no size at all.

TRBV27	TRBD1	TRBJ1-1	-	CASSSEDRAGSTEAFF	TGTGCCAGCAGTTCTGAGGACAGGGCAGGGAGCACTGAAGCTTTCTTT
TRBV14	TRBD1	TRBJ2-4	medium-sized	CASSLRQGWAKNIQYF	TGTGCCAGCAGCCTCAGACAGGGATGGGCCAAAAACATTCAGTACTTC
TRBV9	-	TRBJ2-1	once	CASSLRSFPSYNEQFF	TGTGCCAGCAGCCTCAGGTCCTTCCCCTCCTACAATGAGCAGTTCTTC
TRBV5-1	TRBD1	TRBJ1-5	-	CASSTGQGGNQPQHF	TGCGCCAGCAGCACGGGACAGGGGGGCAATCAGCCCCAGCATTTT
TRBV2	-	TRBJ2-5	-	CASTGGPGFETQYF	TGTGCCAGCACAGGTGGACCAGGGTTTGAGACCCAGTACTTC
TRBV27	-	TRBJ1-1	-	CASSEVMNTEAFF	TGTGCCAGCAGTGAGGTCATGAACACTGAAGCTTTCTTT
TRBV5-1	-	TRBJ1-6	once	CASSLRAGSYNSPLHF	TGCGCCAGCAGCTTGAGGGCCGGGAGCTATAATTCACCCCTCCACTTT
TRBV20-1	-	TRBJ1-2	-	CSAWAGYGYTF	TGCAGTGCTTGGGCGGGCTATGGCTACACCTTC
TRBV29-1	-	TRBJ1-1	-	CSVGGGYTEAFF	TGCAGCGTTGGGGGGGGCTACACTGAAGCTTTCTTT
TRBV28	TRBD1	TRBJ2-7	-	CASSLRDRDFGEQYF	TGTGCCAGCAGTTTACGGGACAGGGACTTTGGCGAGCAGTACTTC
TRBV2	TRBD2	TRBJ2-2	-	CASSALAGGNTGELFF	TGTGCCAGCAGTGCGCTAGCGGGGGGGAACACCGGGGAGCTGTTTTTT
TRBV5-1	TRBD2	TRBJ2-1	few	CASSLPASGGYNEQFF	TGCGCCAGCAGTTTACCGGCTAGCGGGGGGTACAATGAGCAGTTCTTC
TRBV6-5	TRBD2	TRBJ2-1	-	CASSRLANEQFF	TGTGCCAGCAGTAGACTAGCGAACGAGCAGTTCTTC
TRBV30	-	TRBJ1-2	-	CAWMGQPTRGYTF	TGTGCCTGGATGGGGCAGCCTACGCGGGGCTACACCTTC
TRBV2	-	TRBJ2-4	-	CASNKVSGIQYF	TGTGCCAGCAACAAGGTATCGGGCATTCAGTACTTC
TRBV27	-	TRBJ1-6	few	CASTLGGALNSPLHF	TGTGCCAGCACCCTGGGGGGGGCGCTTAATTCACCCCTCCACTTT
TRBV5-1	-	TRBJ2-5	-	CASSLNPGVETQYF	TGCGCCAGCAGCTTGAATCCGGGGGTGGAGACCCAGTACTTC
TRBV16	TRBD1	TRBJ2-7	many	CASSLSGTGGSEQYF	TGTGCCAGCAGCCTCTCTGGGACAGGGGGATCCGAGCAGTACTTC
TRBV10-2	TRBD1	TRBJ2-3	-	CASTDRANTQYF	TGCGCCAGCACGGACAGGGCGAATACGCAGTATTTT
TRBV30	-	TRBJ2-5	-	CAWSHRVGETQYF	TGTGCCTGGTCGCACAGGGTCGGAGAGACCCAGTACTTC
TRBV5-4	-	TRBJ1-3	-	CASTAGSSGNTIYF	TGTGCCAGCACCGCCGGGAGCTCTGGAAACACCATATATTTT
TRBV5-1	TRBD2	TRBJ2-3	-	CASSLGLAGRDTQYF	TGCGCCAGCAGCTTAGGACTAGCGGGACGGGATACGCAGTATTTT
TRBV11-2	TRBD1	TRBJ1-2	few	CASSWTGAKGGYTF	TGTGCCAGCAGCTGGACAGGGGCGAAGGGGGGCTACACCTTC
TRBV24-1	-	TRBJ2-3	-	CATSDLRTDTQYF	TGTGCCACCAGTGATTTGCGGACAGATACGCAGTATTTT
TRBV5-1	TRBD1	TRBJ2-2	-	CASSLWQGEKLFF	TGCGCCAGCAGCTTGTGGCAGGGGGAGAAGCTGTTTTTT
TRBV29-1	-	TRBJ2-4	-	CSVEDGVGGTDKNIQYF	TGCAGCGTTGAAGATGGGGTGGGGGGTACTGACAAAAACATTCAGTACTTC
TRBV6-1	-	TRBJ2-1	-	CASSELGSGTNFF	TGTGCCAGCAGTGAATTGGGTTCGGGAACCAACTTCTTC
TRBV7-6	-	TRBJ2-1	-	CASSLGGGGTQNEQFF	TGTGCCAGCAGCTTAGGGGGCGGCGGAACCCAAAATGAGCAGTTCTTC
TRBV19	-	TRBJ1-1	-	CATSLGGINTEAFF	TGTGCCACCTCACTGGGGGGGATTAACACTGAAGCTTTCTTT
TRBV2	TRBD1	TRBJ1-2	-	CASSDRDRGISSGYTF	TGTGCCAGCAGTGATAGGGACAGGGGAATATCATCTGGCTACACCTTC
TRBV6-1	TRBD2	TRBJ2-1	-	CASSERLATAWNEQFF	TGTGCCAGCAGTGAAAGACTAGCTACGGCGTGGAATGAGCAGTTCTTC
TRBV9	-	TRBJ2-5	-	CASSVVQGETQYF	TGTGCCAGCAGCGTAGTACAGGGAGAGACCCAGTACTTC
TRBV7-9	TRBD1	TRBJ2-1	few	CASSLVTGGNEQFF	TGTGCCAGCAGCTTAGTAACAGGGGGCAATGAGCAGTTCTTC
TRBV6-6	TRBD1	TRBJ1-5	-	CASRPGGSYQPQHF	TGTGCCAGCAGACCAGGGGGCTCGTATCAGCCCCAGCATTTT
TRBV9	-	TRBJ2-7	-	CASSVGTESSYEQYF	TGTGCCAGCAGCGTAGGGACAGAGAGCTCCTACGAGCAGTACTTC
TRBV6-1	TRBD1	TRBJ1-6	-	CASSETGAYNSPLHF	TGTGCCAGCAGTGAAACAGGGGCCTATAATTCACCCCTCCACTTT
TRBV3-1/TRBV3-2	-	TRBJ1-2	-	CASSHARGYGYTF	TGTGCCAGCAGCCATGCCAGGGGCTATGGCTACACCTTC
TRBV10-3	-	TRBJ1-4	-	CAISQDSSNEKLFF	TGTGCCATCAGCCAGGACAGTTCTAATGAAAAACTGTTTTTT
TRBV25-1	-	TRBJ2-2	-	CASSEPGDTGELFF	TGTGCCAGCAGTGAGCCCGGGGACACCGGGGAGCTGTTTTTT
TRBV25-1	TRBD1	TRBJ1-2	few	CASSESDRVAGYTF	TGTGCCAGCAGTGAATCCGACAGGGTGGCTGGCTACACCTTC
TRBV12-3/TRBV12-4	TRBD1	TRBJ1-2	-	CASTTGQGGYTF	TGTGCCAGCACCACCGGACAGGGGGGCTACACCTTC
TRBV7-9	-	TRBJ2-7	-	CASSLARDYEQYF	TGTGCCAGCAGCTTAGCCAGGGACTACGAGCAGTACTTC
TRBV28	TRBD1	TRBJ2-1	-	CASSLCIGDRGPVTSYNEQFF	TGTGCCAGCAGTTTATGTATAGGGGACAGGGGGCCCGTAACCTCCTACAATGAGCAGTTCTTC
TRBV30	-	TRBJ1-1	-	CAWSVKGVNTEAFF	TGTGCCTGGAGTGTGAAGGGGGTGAACACTGAAGCTTTCTTT
TRBV19	-	TRBJ1-5	-	CASSRYKDSNQPQHF	TGTGCCAGTAGCAGGTATAAAGATAGCAATCAGCCCCAGCATTTT
TRBV28	TRBD1	TRBJ1-2	-	CASSRGQGGGYTF	TGTGCCAGCAGTCGCGGACAGGGTGGAGGCTACACCTTC
TRBV19	TRBD1	TRBJ1-5	-	CASERQGGNQPQHF	TGTGCCAGTGAAAGACAGGGCGGCAATCAGCCCCAGCATTTT
TRBV19	TRBD1	TRBJ2-3	-	CASSMDRGADTQYF	TGTGCCAGTAGTATGGACAGGGGGGCTGATACGCAGTATTTT
TRBV2	TRBD2	TRBJ2-7	-	CASRPPGLASEQYF	TGTGCCAGCAGGCCCCCGGGACTAGCGAGCGAGCAGTACTTC
TRBV6-5	-	TRBJ2-3	-	CASSYPGLTGDTQYF	TGTGCCAGCAGTTACCCTGGACTAACTGGAGATACGCAGTATTTT